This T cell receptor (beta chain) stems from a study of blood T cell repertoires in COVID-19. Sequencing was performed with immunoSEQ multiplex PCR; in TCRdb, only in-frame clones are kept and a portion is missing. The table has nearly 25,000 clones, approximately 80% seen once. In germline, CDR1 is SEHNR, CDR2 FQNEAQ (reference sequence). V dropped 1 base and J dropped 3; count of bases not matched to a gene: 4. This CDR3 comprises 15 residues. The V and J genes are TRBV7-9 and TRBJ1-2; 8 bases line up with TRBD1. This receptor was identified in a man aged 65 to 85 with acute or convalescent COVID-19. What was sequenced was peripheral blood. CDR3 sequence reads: CASSLGTGTHYGYTF. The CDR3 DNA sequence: TGTGCCAGCAGCTTAGGGACAGGGACTCACTATGGCTACACCTTC.